The clone carrying this TCR beta chain was recorded a few times. Its specificity is unknown. This entry comes from a study of blood T cells in healthy people across ages. Study-level points and caveats: A roughly linear fall in TCR beta diversity per million T cells was seen with increasing age.

The V gene's germline CDR1 is MDHEN and CDR2 SYDVKM. V lost 3 bases to trimming and J lost 3 bases, with 14 bases between them. The CDR3 has 15 amino acids. Sample-barcoded 5' priming and a J-beta primer mix drove a second PCR of roughly 6 to 12 cycles. One entry per CDR3 protein, called by TCRdb with MiXCR from the 5' RACE reads. The sample comprises around 1,000,000 distinct CDR3 sequences, approximately 25% of which are singletons, and less than 0.85% rests with the top ten. The sample was also linked to a second study, of T cells of mothers and their children.

V and J are TRBV28 and TRBJ1-1; D gene unclear. The source is a girl aged 2 to 10 in good health. Material: blood. Written as DNA, the CDR3 is TGTGCCAGCAGTTTGGGAGTGGGTAGGTACACTGAAGCTTTCTTT. Translating it yields CASSLGVGRYTEAFF.